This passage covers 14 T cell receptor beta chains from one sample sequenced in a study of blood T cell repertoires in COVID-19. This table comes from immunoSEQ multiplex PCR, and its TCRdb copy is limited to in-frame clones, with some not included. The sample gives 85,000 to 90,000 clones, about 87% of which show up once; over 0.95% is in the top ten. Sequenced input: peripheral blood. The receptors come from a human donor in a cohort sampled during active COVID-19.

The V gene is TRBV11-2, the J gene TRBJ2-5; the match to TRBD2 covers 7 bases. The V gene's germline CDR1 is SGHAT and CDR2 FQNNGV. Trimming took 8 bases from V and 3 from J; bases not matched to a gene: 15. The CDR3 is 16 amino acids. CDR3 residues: CASGPVAGVHEETQYF. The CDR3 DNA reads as TGTGCCAGCGGACCAGTGGCGGGAGTCCACGAAGAGACCCAGTACTTC.

Here the CDR3 reads CASSSLVYEQYF. CDR3 nucleotide sequence: TGTGCCAGCAGCTCCTTAGTGTACGAGCAGTACTTC. This chain joins TRBV7-9 and TRBJ2-7; D gene unclear. Trimming took 4 bases from V and 4 from J, leaving 8 bases between them. The length of the CDR3 is 12 residues. CDR1 is SEHNR, CDR2 FQNEAQ, per germline (reference sequence).

DNA for the CDR3: TGTGCCAGCAGCCCCGGGGGTGGGGTGGGCTACGAGCAGTACTTC. The encoded protein is CASSPGGGVGYEQYF. This chain connects TRBV9 to TRBJ2-7; TRBD2 might be the D (6 bases). CDR3 length: 15 residues. Germline CDR1 and CDR2: SGDLS and YYNGEE. Trimming removed 4 bases from V and 3 bases from J, with 17 bases in between.

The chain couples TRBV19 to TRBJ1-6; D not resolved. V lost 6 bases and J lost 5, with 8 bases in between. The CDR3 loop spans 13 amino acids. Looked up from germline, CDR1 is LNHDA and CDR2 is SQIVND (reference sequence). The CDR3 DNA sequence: TGTGCCAGTAGCGCGGAAGATAATTCACCCCTCCACTTT. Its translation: CASSAEDNSPLHF.

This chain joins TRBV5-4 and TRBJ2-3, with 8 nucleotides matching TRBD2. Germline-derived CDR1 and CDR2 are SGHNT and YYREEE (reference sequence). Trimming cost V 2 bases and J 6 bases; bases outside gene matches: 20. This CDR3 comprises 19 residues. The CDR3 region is CASSFPSGSRSGGRDTQYF. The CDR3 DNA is TGTGCCAGCAGCTTCCCCTCCGGGTCTCGGTCGGGGGGGAGGGATACGCAGTATTTT.

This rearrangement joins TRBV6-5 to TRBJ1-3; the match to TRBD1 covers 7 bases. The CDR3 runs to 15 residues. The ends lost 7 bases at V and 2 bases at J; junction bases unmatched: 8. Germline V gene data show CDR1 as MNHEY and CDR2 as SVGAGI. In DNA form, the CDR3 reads TGTGCCAGCAACCAGGGGGTCGTTGCTGGAAACACCATATATTTT. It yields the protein CASNQGVVAGNTIYF.

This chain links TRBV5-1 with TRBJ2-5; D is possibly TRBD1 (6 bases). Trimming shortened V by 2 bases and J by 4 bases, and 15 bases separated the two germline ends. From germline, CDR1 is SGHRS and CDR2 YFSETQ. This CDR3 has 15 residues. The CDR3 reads CASSFDRTSRETQYF. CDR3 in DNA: TGCGCCAGCAGCTTTGACAGGACCTCCCGAGAGACCCAGTACTTC.

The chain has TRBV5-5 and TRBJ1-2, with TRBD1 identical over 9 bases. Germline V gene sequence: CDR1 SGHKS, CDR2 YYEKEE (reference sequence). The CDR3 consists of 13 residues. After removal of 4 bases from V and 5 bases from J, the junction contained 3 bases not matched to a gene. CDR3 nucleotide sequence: TGTGCCAGCAGCCAGGACAGGGGATATGGCTACACCTTC. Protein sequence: CASSQDRGYGYTF.

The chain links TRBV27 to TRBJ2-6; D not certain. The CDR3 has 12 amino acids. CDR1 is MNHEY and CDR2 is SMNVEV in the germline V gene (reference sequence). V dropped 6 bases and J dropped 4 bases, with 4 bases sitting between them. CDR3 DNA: TGTGCCAGCAGGTCGGGGGCCAACGTCCTGACTTTC. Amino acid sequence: CASRSGANVLTF.

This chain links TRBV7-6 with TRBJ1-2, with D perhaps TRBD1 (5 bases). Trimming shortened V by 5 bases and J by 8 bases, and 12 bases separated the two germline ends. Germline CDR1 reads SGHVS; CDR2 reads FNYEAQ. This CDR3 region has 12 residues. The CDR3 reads CASSADGGGYTF. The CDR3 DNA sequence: TGTGCCAGCAGCGCCGACGGGGGAGGCTACACCTTC.

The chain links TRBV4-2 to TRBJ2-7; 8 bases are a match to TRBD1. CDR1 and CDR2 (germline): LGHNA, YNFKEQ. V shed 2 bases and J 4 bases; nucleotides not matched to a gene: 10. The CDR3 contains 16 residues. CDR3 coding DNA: TGTGCCAGCAGCCAAAGCTGGACAGGGACCGAATACGAGCAGTACTTC. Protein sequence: CASSQSWTGTEYEQYF.

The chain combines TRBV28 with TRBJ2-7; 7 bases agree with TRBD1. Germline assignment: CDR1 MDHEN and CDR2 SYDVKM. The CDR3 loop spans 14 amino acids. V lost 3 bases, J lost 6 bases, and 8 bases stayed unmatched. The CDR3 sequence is CASSLQGVVGEQYF. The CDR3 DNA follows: TGTGCCAGCAGTTTGCAGGGGGTGGTAGGCGAGCAGTACTTC.

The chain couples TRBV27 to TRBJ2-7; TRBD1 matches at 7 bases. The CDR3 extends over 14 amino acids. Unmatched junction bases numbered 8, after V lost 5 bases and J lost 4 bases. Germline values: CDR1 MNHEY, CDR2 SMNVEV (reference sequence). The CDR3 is CASSARTGDYEQYF. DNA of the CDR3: TGTGCCAGCAGTGCACGGACAGGAGATTACGAGCAGTACTTC.

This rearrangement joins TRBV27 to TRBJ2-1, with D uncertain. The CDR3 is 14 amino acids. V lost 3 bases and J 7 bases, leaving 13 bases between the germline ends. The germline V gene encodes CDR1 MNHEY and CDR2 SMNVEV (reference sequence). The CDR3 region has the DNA TGTGCCAGCAGTTTCGCAGGCCTTAGGAATGAGCAGTTCTTC. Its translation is CASSFAGLRNEQFF.